This entry is about one T cell receptor (beta chain). CDR3 length equals 11 residues. Trimming stripped 6 bases from V and 10 bases from J, with 12 bases between. Germline V gene data show CDR1 as MGHDK and CDR2 as SYGVNS. The sample is drawn from a study of radiotherapy plus CTLA-4 blockade in lung cancer. CTLA-4 blockade using ipilimumab, together with focal radiation, was received by patients with chemo-refractory metastatic non-small-cell lung cancer. Method: immunoSEQ multiplex PCR; TCRdb's copy keeps in-frame clones and lacks some. The table lists 40,000 to 60,000 clones, 75% to 90% of them singletons.

The source material was peripheral blood, sampled from a patient treated with radiotherapy plus ipilimumab. This TCR came from a human donor with non-small cell lung cancer that progressed on radiotherapy plus ipilimumab. Some clones in this sample may be carry-over from other donors' samples. J is TRBJ1-1 and V is TRBV25-1; TRBD1 is a possible D gene (6 bases). Here the CDR3 reads CASRREGGAFF. In nucleotides, the CDR3 is TGTGCCAGCAGGAGGGAAGGGGGAGCTTTCTTT.